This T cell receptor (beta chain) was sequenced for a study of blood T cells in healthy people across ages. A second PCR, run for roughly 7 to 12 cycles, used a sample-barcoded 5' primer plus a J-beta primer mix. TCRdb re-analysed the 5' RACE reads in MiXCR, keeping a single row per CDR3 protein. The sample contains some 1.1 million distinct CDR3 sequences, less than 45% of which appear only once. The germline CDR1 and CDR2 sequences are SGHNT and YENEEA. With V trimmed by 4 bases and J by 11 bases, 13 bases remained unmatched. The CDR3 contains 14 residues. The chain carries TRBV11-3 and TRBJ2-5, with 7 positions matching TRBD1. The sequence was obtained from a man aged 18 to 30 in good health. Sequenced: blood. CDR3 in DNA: TGTGCCAGCAGCTCCCCGACAGGGTCGCATGAGCAGTACTTC. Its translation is CASSSPTGSHEQYF.